One and the same sample provided the 13 T cell receptor beta chains below, sequenced in a study of blood T cell repertoires in COVID-19. Assay: immunoSEQ multiplex PCR; the TCRdb copy retains only in-frame clones and omits some. The sample holds about 220,000 clones, about four fifths seen once. The source material was PBMCs or T cells enriched from blood (not recorded which). The receptors stem from a woman between 50 and 59 years old who had been exposed to COVID-19.

This clone has just a few counts. V and J are TRBV6-2 or TRBV6-3 and TRBJ2-1, with a weak D call TRBD2 (6 bases). Germline lookup yields CDR1 MNHEY and CDR2 SVGEGT. V lost 2 bases and J 6 bases, leaving 11 bases between the germline ends. The CDR3 length is 14 residues. The CDR3 is CASSYGGVPNEQFF. CDR3 nucleotide sequence: TGTGCCAGCAGTTACGGCGGGGTACCCAATGAGCAGTTCTTC.

The chain carries TRBV28 and TRBJ1-1, with TRBD1 matching over 8 bases. The length of the CDR3 is 16 residues. Trimming removed 6 bases from V and 4 bases from J; junction bases left unmatched: 13. Germline V lookup: CDR1 MDHEN, CDR2 SYDVKM. In nucleotides, the CDR3 is TGTGCCAGCAGCATACAGGGGGGGTTCGGGGTCACTGAAGCTTTCTTT. Amino acid sequence: CASSIQGGFGVTEAFF.

The gene calls are TRBV14 and TRBJ1-6; perhaps TRBD1 as D (6 bases). The length of the CDR3 is 15 residues. Trimming removed 3 bases at V and 7 bases at J, with 13 bases between. Germline V gene lookup returns CDR1 SGHDN and CDR2 FVKESK. This chain's CDR3 is CASSQTPDSNSPLHF. CDR3 DNA sequence: TGTGCCAGCAGCCAGACCCCGGACAGCAATTCACCCCTCCACTTT. Variable domain in full (rest from reference TRBV14 and TRBJ1-6): EAGVTQFPSHSVIEKGQTVTLRCDPISGHDNLYWYRRVMGKEIKFLLHFVKESKQDESGMPNNRFLAERTGGTYSTLKVQPAELEDSGVYFCASSQTPDSNSPLHFGNGTRLTVT.

Many counts were recorded for this clone. The CDR3 reads CASSFQDRPQKGYTF. The CDR3 DNA reads TGTGCCAGCAGCTTCCAAGACAGGCCCCAAAAGGGCTACACCTTC. J is TRBJ1-2 and V is TRBV7-9; TRBD1 is a possible D gene (6 bases). Germline loops: CDR1 SEHNR, CDR2 FQNEAQ (reference sequence). V was cut by 3 bases and J by 8 bases, with 19 bases left in between. The CDR3 runs to 15 residues.

The rearrangement joins TRBV19 to TRBJ2-7; TRBD1 matches at 8 bases. Trimming at V came to 4 bases and at J to 1 base, leaving 6 bases not matched to a gene. The CDR3 runs to 15 residues. The V gene's germline CDR1 is LNHDA and CDR2 SQIVND (reference sequence). The CDR3 DNA reads TGTGCCAGTAGTACCGGGACAGGAGTATCCTACGAGCAGTACTTC. Translation gives CASSTGTGVSYEQYF.

V gene TRBV10-3 combines with J gene TRBJ1-2, with D unclear. V lost 10 bases to trimming and J lost 4 bases, with 10 bases between them. The CDR3 totals 11 residues. Looked up from germline, CDR1 is ENHRY and CDR2 is SYGVKD. CDR3 sequence: CASGVTYGYTF. The DNA of the CDR3 is TGTGCCAGCGGAGTCACCTATGGCTACACCTTC.

This sequence joins TRBV19 and TRBJ1-5; a weak D match, TRBD1 (5 bases). V was cut by 7 bases and J by 5 bases, with 9 bases left in between. Germline V gene lookup returns CDR1 LNHDA and CDR2 SQIVND (reference sequence). This CDR3 region has 12 residues. The CDR3 nucleotides are TGTGCCAGTAACGAACAGGATCAGCCCCAGCATTTT. It specifies CASNEQDQPQHF.

This clone was observed once. Written as DNA, the CDR3 is TGTGCCAGCAGTCGGACAGGGTATGGCTACACCTTC. It codes for CASSRTGYGYTF. The chain recombines TRBV6-5 with TRBJ1-2; 8 nucleotides line up with TRBD1. This CDR3 contains 12 residues. Germline CDR1 and CDR2: MNHEY and SVGAGI. V lost 5 bases to trimming and J lost 5 bases; unmatched junction nucleotides: 1.

This sequence joins TRBV5-1 and TRBJ1-1, with unresolved D. The CDR3 totals 15 residues. Germline V gene data show CDR1 as SGHRS and CDR2 as YFSETQ. V lost 3 bases and J lost 4, with 16 bases in between. The CDR3 is CASSWTPGVVTEAFF. The CDR3 DNA reads as TGCGCCAGCAGCTGGACTCCTGGCGTGGTCACTGAAGCTTTCTTT.

This clone was seen just once. This chain joins TRBV13 and TRBJ2-7; D possibly corresponds to TRBD1 (5 bases). V was cut by 0 bases and J by 7 bases, with 16 bases left in between. Per the germline V gene, CDR1 is PRHDT and CDR2 is FYEKMQ (reference sequence). The CDR3 is made up of 15 amino acids. The DNA of the CDR3 is TGTGCCAGCAGCTTAGGTCGCGGACACCCTATAGAGCAGTACTTC. Translated, it gives CASSLGRGHPIEQYF.

This sequence joins TRBV6-2 or TRBV6-3 and TRBJ1-6; 7 bases map to TRBD1. Germline V gives CDR1 MNHEY, CDR2 SVGEGT. The J segment lost 9 bases and the V segment lost 0 bases, leaving 5 bases of the junction unmatched. This CDR3 comprises 15 residues. The CDR3 DNA sequence: TGTGCCAGCAGTTACTCCGAGCAGGGGGGTTCACCCCTCCACTTT. This encodes CASSYSEQGGSPLHF.

This sequence joins TRBV19 and TRBJ1-1; possibly TRBD1 for D (5 bases). The CDR3 loop spans 14 amino acids. V was clipped by 2 bases and J by 2 bases, with 9 bases between them. CDR1 and CDR2 (germline): LNHDA, SQIVND (reference sequence). This CDR3 is CASSITGFNTEAFF. The CDR3, as DNA: TGTGCCAGTAGTATAACAGGTTTTAACACTGAAGCTTTCTTT. The full variable domain, in which reference TRBV19 and TRBJ1-1 provide the parts outside the CDR3, is DGGITQSPKYLFRKEGQNVTLSCEQNLNHDAMYWYRQDPGQGLRLIYYSQIVNDFQKGDIAEGYSVSREKKESFPLTVTSAQKNPTAFYLCASSITGFNTEAFFGQGTRLTVV.

The V gene is TRBV27, the J gene TRBJ1-4; D unclear. Germline-derived CDR1 and CDR2 are MNHEY and SMNVEV (reference sequence). This CDR3 has 15 amino acids. The V end lost 0 bases, the J end lost 6 bases, and 11 bases lay between the germline ends. Here the CDR3 reads CASSLSAGMDEKLFF. The CDR3, as DNA: TGTGCCAGCAGTTTATCGGCGGGGATGGATGAAAAACTGTTTTTT.